These 12 T cell receptor beta chains were sequenced from one sample in a study of blood T cells in healthy people across ages. Through a sample-barcoded 5' primer and a J-beta primer mix, a second PCR was run for about 6 to 11 cycles. One entry per CDR3 protein results from TCRdb running MiXCR on the 5' RACE reads. The sample yields 650,000 to 700,000 distinct CDR3 sequences, 52% seen once. The sample taken for sequencing was blood. These receptors were taken from an elderly woman in good health.

This clonotype was recorded a few times. This chain joins TRBV29-1 and TRBJ2-5; TRBD1 matches at 10 bases. The CDR3 contains 14 residues. The trim removed 7 bases at V and 1 base at J, leaving 6 bases unmatched. Per germline, CDR1 SQVTM and CDR2 ANQGSEA. This CDR3 is CSERTGGPQETQYF. CDR3 sequence (DNA): TGCAGCGAACGGACAGGGGGGCCCCAAGAGACCCAGTACTTC.

The CDR3 DNA is TGCGCCAGCAGCTTTGGGACAGGGATTGAGCAGTTCTTC. Its protein is CASSFGTGIEQFF. The V call is TRBV5-1, the J call TRBJ2-1; 9 bases match TRBD1. There are 13 residues in the CDR3. Per the germline V gene, CDR1 is SGHRS and CDR2 is YFSETQ. The ends lost 2 bases at V and 9 bases at J; junction bases unmatched: 3.

The J gene is TRBJ1-1, the V gene TRBV27; possibly TRBD1 for D (5 bases). Trimming left V 2 bases short and J 1 base short, with 11 bases between. The CDR3 length is 15 residues. Germline V gene data show CDR1 as MNHEY and CDR2 as SMNVEV (reference sequence). The CDR3 loop reads CASSLGPGANTEAFF. The DNA of the CDR3 is TGTGCCAGCAGTTTAGGTCCCGGGGCGAACACTGAAGCTTTCTTT.

This clonotype has more than one count but fewer than ten. The chain recombines TRBV14 with TRBJ2-5; 7 bases are shared with TRBD1. The CDR3 is 15 amino acids. The germline CDR1 and CDR2 sequences are SGHDN and FVKESK. The V segment lost 3 bases and the J segment 11 bases; nucleotides outside the gene matches: 15. CDR3 nucleotides: TGTGCCAGCAGCCAGCACGGGACAGATTACGATGAGCAGTACTTC. As protein: CASSQHGTDYDEQYF.

CDR3 region: CAWTPLNTEAFF. DNA for the CDR3: TGTGCCTGGACCCCCCTGAACACTGAAGCTTTCTTT. J is TRBJ1-1 and V is TRBV30; no clear D. Germline V gives CDR1 GTSNPN, CDR2 SVGIG (reference sequence). CDR3 length: 12 amino acids. With 4 bases removed from V and 0 bases from J, the gap between germline ends came to 6 bases.

The table lists this clonotype with a few counts. The J gene is TRBJ2-7, the V gene TRBV9; TRBD2 matches at 10 bases. The CDR3 is 15 amino acids. J gave up 7 bases and V 2 bases, and 9 bases lay outside the gene matches. Germline V gene lookup returns CDR1 SGDLS and CDR2 YYNGEE. In DNA form, the CDR3 reads TGTGCCAGCAGCGTTCGGCTAGCGGGAGCGGTTGAGCAGTACTTC. Its translation: CASSVRLAGAVEQYF.

The chain recombines TRBV25-1 with TRBJ2-7; tentative D call: TRBD1 (5 bases). The CDR3 sequence is 14 residues long. Germline loops: CDR1 MGHDK, CDR2 SYGVNS. Trimming took off 2 bases at V and 5 bases at J, with 13 bases between the two ends. CDR3 protein: CASSEDRRADEQYF. The CDR3 region has the DNA TGTGCCAGCAGTGAAGACCGCAGGGCGGACGAGCAGTACTTC.

This sequence joins TRBV29-1 and TRBJ2-1; 7 bases agree with TRBD2. The J segment lost 2 bases and the V segment lost 5 bases, leaving 3 bases of the junction unmatched. The germline V gene has CDR1 SQVTM and CDR2 ANQGSEA. The CDR3 is made up of 13 amino acids. The CDR3 DNA sequence: TGCAGCGTTTGGCGGGGGACCTACAATGAGCAGTTCTTC. It encodes CSVWRGTYNEQFF.

This clonotype has at least ten counts. The gene calls are TRBV27 and TRBJ1-1; D possibly corresponds to TRBD1 (5 bases). V lost 6 bases and J lost 2, with 22 bases in between. The germline V gene has CDR1 MNHEY and CDR2 SMNVEV (reference sequence). This CDR3 comprises 17 residues. The CDR3 nucleotides are TGTGCCAGCAGCCCCCTTGGACAAGGACTCCTTAACACTGAAGCTTTCTTT. This codes for CASSPLGQGLLNTEAFF.

V is TRBV7-2 and J is TRBJ2-7, with 7 nucleotides matching TRBD1. The trim removed 1 base at V and 5 bases at J, leaving 8 bases unmatched. The CDR3 length is 15 residues. The germline gives CDR1 SGHTA, CDR2 FQGNSA. The CDR3: CASSLGRGRYNEQYF. Here the CDR3 DNA reads TGTGCCAGCAGCTTAGGAAGGGGGCGCTACAACGAGCAGTACTTC.

The rearrangement links TRBV7-9 to TRBJ2-7; D gene unclear. The germline V and J ends were trimmed by 1 base and 3 bases, with 7 bases remaining between them. Germline V lookup: CDR1 SEHNR, CDR2 FQNEAQ (reference sequence). The CDR3 has 13 residues. The chain's CDR3 is CASSLDGLYEQYF. The CDR3 DNA reads TGTGCCAGCAGCTTAGATGGCCTCTACGAGCAGTACTTC.

In the case of this clonotype: A much larger clone lies one base from this, so it may be a read error. V is TRBV9 and J is TRBJ2-7; D is possibly TRBD2 (6 bases). TRBJ2-5 matches the DNA end more closely, so the J call is doubtful. CDR1 and CDR2 from the germline V gene are SGDLS and YYNGEE. CDR3 size: 15 residues. The CDR3 sequence: CASSVKEGNQGTQYF. The CDR3 DNA sequence: TGTGCCAGCAGCGTAAAGGAGGGCAACCAAGGGACCCAGTACTTC.